This TCR beta chain originates from a study of immune evolution from preneoplasia to lung adenocarcinoma. Study results and caveats: Top clone share appeared to fall from AAH through AIS, MIA, adenocarcinoma. Compared with EGFR-mutant or double wild-type lesions, KRAS-mutant nodules were more clonal. Later-stage lesions appeared to have more T cells, more diversity, less clonality.

To note about this clone: Its antigen is as yet unknown.

The assay was immunoSEQ multiplex PCR, and TCRdb's table has in-frame clones only and misses some. The repertoire holds roughly 9,400 clones, with more than 70% as singletons. H&E slides confirmed each diagnosis, reviewed by two pathologists independently. The sequenced sample was FFPE invasive lung adenocarcinoma tissue. This TCR came from a person aged 65 to 85 with invasive lung adenocarcinoma. Some clones in this sample may be carry-over from other donors' samples.

The CDR3 DNA reads TGCAGCGTTGCCGCGACAGGGAGTGGGAGCTATGGCTACACCTTC. Amino acids: CSVAATGSGSYGYTF. The chain couples TRBV29-1 to TRBJ1-2, with 7 bases matching TRBD1. Germline CDR1 reads SQVTM; CDR2 reads ANQGSEA. The CDR3 length is 15 residues. Trimming took 4 bases from V and 4 from J; bases not matched to a gene: 12.